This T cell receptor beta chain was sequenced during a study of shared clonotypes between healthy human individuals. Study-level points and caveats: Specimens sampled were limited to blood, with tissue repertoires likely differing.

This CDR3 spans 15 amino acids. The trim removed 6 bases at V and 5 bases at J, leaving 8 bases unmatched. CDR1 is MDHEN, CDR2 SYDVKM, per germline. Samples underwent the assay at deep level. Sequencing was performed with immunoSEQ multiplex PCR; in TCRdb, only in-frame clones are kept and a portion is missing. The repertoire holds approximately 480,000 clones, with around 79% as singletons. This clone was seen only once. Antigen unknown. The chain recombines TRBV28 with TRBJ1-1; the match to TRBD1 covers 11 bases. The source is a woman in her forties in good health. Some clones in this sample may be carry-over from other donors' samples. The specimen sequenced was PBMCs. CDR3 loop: CASRNYGTGGTEAFF. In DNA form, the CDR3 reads TGTGCCAGCAGAAACTACGGGACAGGGGGAACTGAAGCTTTCTTT.